The rows below give T cell receptor beta chains drawn from one sample of a study of blood T cell repertoires in COVID-19. Assay: immunoSEQ multiplex PCR; the TCRdb copy retains only in-frame clones and omits some. The table lists roughly 65,000 clones, roughly nine tenths of them singletons. Material for sequencing was peripheral blood. Receptors were obtained from a man between 60 and 70 years old with acute or convalescent COVID-19. Each CDR3 is given with its conserved first and last residue. Each record gives: V gene, D gene, J gene, clone size, CDR3 protein, CDR3 DNA. The D gene is left open where the match is weak. A clone size is listed for some rows: how often the clone was seen (once, few, many), or a class if it is expanded.

TRBV5-6,-,TRBJ1-4,-,CASSLDRVAEKLFF,TGTGCCAGCAGCTTGGACAGGGTGGCTGAAAAACTGTTTTTT
TRBV18,-,TRBJ1-3,-,CASSTTPSSGNTIYF,TGTGCCAGCTCAACAACACCCTCCTCTGGAAACACCATATATTTT
TRBV4-1,-,TRBJ1-1,-,CASTSALGSGTEAFF,TGCGCCAGCACTTCGGCGTTGGGATCGGGGACTGAAGCTTTCTTT
TRBV11-2,TRBD2,TRBJ2-7,-,CASSLATGGGIVIYEQYF,TGTGCCAGCAGCTTAGCGACCGGGGGGGGGATTGTTATTTACGAGCAGTACTTC
TRBV5-1,-,TRBJ2-7,-,CASSLKGGRGDEQYF,TGCGCCAGCAGCTTGAAGGGGGGCCGGGGGGACGAGCAGTACTTC
TRBV6-5,-,TRBJ2-7,-,CASSSRGSEQYF,TGTGCCAGCAGTTCCCGGGGATCCGAGCAGTACTTC
TRBV7-9,TRBD1,TRBJ1-2,-,CASSSTGDYGYTF,TGTGCCAGCAGCTCGACAGGGGACTATGGCTACACCTTC
TRBV10-3,-,TRBJ2-5,-,CAASREQETQYF,TGTGCTGCGAGCAGGGAACAAGAGACCCAGTACTTC
TRBV5-6,-,TRBJ1-3,-,CASSLQGGNTIYF,TGTGCCAGCAGCTTGCAGGGTGGAAACACCATATATTTT
TRBV19,-,TRBJ1-1,-,CASSTQGKGNTEAFF,TGTGCCAGTAGTACCCAGGGCAAAGGGAACACTGAAGCTTTCTTT
TRBV10-3,TRBD1,TRBJ2-7,-,CAISECSWIGTVSYEQYF,TGTGCCATCAGTGAGTGTAGCTGGATTGGGACAGTCTCCTACGAGCAGTACTTC
TRBV18,TRBD1,TRBJ1-4,-,CASSSPGQGNEKLFF,TGTGCCAGCTCATCTCCGGGACAGGGGAATGAAAAACTGTTTTTT
TRBV7-3,TRBD1,TRBJ2-7,-,CASSPGQGPYEQYF,TGTGCCAGCAGCCCGGGACAGGGGCCCTACGAGCAGTACTTC
TRBV27,-,TRBJ1-1,-,CASSFAGTEAFF,TGTGCCAGCAGTTTCGCGGGCACTGAAGCTTTCTTT
TRBV6-1,TRBD1,TRBJ2-7,once,CASSGTGTGKRYEQYF,TGTGCCAGCAGTGGAACCGGGACAGGGAAGAGGTACGAGCAGTACTTC
TRBV6-1,TRBD1,TRBJ2-1,-,CASSEVGQGGHEQFF,TGTGCCAGCAGTGAAGTAGGACAGGGGGGTCATGAGCAGTTCTTC
TRBV5-4,-,TRBJ1-3,-,CASSLGLSSGNTIYF,TGTGCCAGCAGCCTGGGACTGAGCTCTGGAAACACCATATATTTT
TRBV25-1,-,TRBJ1-2,-,CASRRTGMDYGYTF,TGTGCCAGCAGGAGAACAGGGATGGACTATGGCTACACCTTC
TRBV5-3,-,TRBJ1-4,-,CARSVPGQAIGAGREKLFF,TGTGCCAGAAGCGTACCGGGACAAGCAATAGGGGCGGGTAGAGAAAAACTGTTTTTT
TRBV27,-,TRBJ2-7,-,CASSLRPGHPYEQYF,TGTGCCAGCAGTTTACGGCCAGGGCACCCCTACGAGCAGTACTTC
TRBV5-1,TRBD1,TRBJ1-6,-,CASSQGGVGSPLHF,TGCGCCAGCAGCCAAGGGGGCGTCGGTTCACCCCTCCACTTT
TRBV18,-,TRBJ1-2,-,CASSLMKGLYGYTF,TGTGCCAGCTCACTTATGAAGGGACTCTATGGCTACACCTTC
TRBV10-3,TRBD1,TRBJ1-1,-,CAISEFSGTGVAFF,TGTGCCATCAGTGAGTTTTCCGGGACAGGTGTGGCTTTCTTT